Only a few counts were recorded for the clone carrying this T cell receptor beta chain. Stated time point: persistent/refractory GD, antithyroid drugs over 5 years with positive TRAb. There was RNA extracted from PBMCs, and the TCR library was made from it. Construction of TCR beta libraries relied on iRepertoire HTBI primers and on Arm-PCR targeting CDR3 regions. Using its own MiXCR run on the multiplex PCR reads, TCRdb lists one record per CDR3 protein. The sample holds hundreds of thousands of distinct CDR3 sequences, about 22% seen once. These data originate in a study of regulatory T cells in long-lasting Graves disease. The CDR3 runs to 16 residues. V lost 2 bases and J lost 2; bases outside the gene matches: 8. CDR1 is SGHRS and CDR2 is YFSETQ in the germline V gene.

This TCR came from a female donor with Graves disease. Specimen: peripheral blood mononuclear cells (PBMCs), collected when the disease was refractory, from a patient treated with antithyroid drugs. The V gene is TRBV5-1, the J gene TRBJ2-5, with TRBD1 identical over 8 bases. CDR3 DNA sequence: TGCGCCAGCAGCTTAGCAGGGGGCCGGGTACAAGAGACCCAGTACTTC. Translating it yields CASSLAGGRVQETQYF.